Listed below are T cell receptor beta chains from one sample, sequenced in a study of T cells after yellow fever vaccination. TCRdb reanalysed the 5' RACE reads using MiXCR and keeps one entry per CDR3 protein. This sample has more than 300,000 distinct CDR3 sequences, with around a tenth found just once. This specimen consisted of CD4+ T cells sorted from PBMCs, obtained 45 days after the yellow fever booster vaccination. The receptors here all came from a man in his late teens or twenties who received the YFV17D yellow fever vaccine. Both conserved end residues are part of each CDR3. The D gene is left open where the match is weak. Expanded clones are given a class, and other clones once, few, many or no size at all.

J: TRBJ1-3; size: once; D: -; V: TRBV5-1; DNA: TGCGCCAGCAGCTTTTACGGGATCTCTGGAAACACCATATATTTT; CDR3: CASSFYGISGNTIYF
J: TRBJ1-2; size: -; D: -; V: TRBV20-1; DNA: TGCAGTGCTAGAGATCAGCCAGGAGATTATGGCTACACCTTC; CDR3: CSARDQPGDYGYTF
J: TRBJ1-2; size: many; D: -; V: TRBV11-2; DNA: TGTGCCAGCAGTCCACTTCTTTATGGCTACACCTTC; CDR3: CASSPLLYGYTF
J: TRBJ2-7; size: -; D: -; V: TRBV7-6; DNA: TGTGCCAGCAACCAGGGGCACACTCGTGAGCAGTACTTC; CDR3: CASNQGHTREQYF
J: TRBJ1-3; size: -; D: -; V: TRBV5-1; DNA: TGCGCCAGCAGCGCGGGGACGGCTGGAAACACCATATATTTT; CDR3: CASSAGTAGNTIYF
J: TRBJ1-5; size: -; D: -; V: TRBV6-2/TRBV6-3; DNA: TGTGCCTCGACAGAAAGCAATCAGCCCCAGCATTTT; CDR3: CASTESNQPQHF
J: TRBJ1-2; size: -; D: -; V: TRBV3-1; DNA: TGTGCCAGCAGCCAAACCCCACCGGGAGGGGGTTACACCTTC; CDR3: CASSQTPPGGGYTF
J: TRBJ2-3; size: -; D: TRBD2; V: TRBV7-2; DNA: TGTGCCAGCAGCCAGCTAGCGGTCCCTAGCACAGATACGCAGTATTTT; CDR3: CASSQLAVPSTDTQYF
J: TRBJ1-2; size: few; D: -; V: TRBV20-1; DNA: TGCAGTGCTAGCGGCGGACGCACCTATGGCTACACCTTC; CDR3: CSASGGRTYGYTF
J: TRBJ2-1; size: -; D: -; V: TRBV20-1; DNA: TGCAGTGCTAGGGGGCAGGGGAGGAGTGAGCAGTTCTTC; CDR3: CSARGQGRSEQFF
J: TRBJ1-6; size: few; D: TRBD1; V: TRBV7-2; DNA: TGTGCCAGCAGCTTCCTGACAGGGGCCCCCCTCCACTTT; CDR3: CASSFLTGAPLHF
J: TRBJ2-2; size: -; D: TRBD2; V: TRBV7-8; DNA: TGTGCCAGCAGCGCCTCTAGCGGGGGGGCCGAAACCGGGGAGCTGTTTTTT; CDR3: CASSASSGGAETGELFF
J: TRBJ1-6; size: -; D: -; V: TRBV10-3; DNA: TGTGCCACCAGCAATGACAGAGTCGGCTATAATTCACCCCTCCACTTT; CDR3: CATSNDRVGYNSPLHF
J: TRBJ2-1; size: -; D: -; V: TRBV11-2; DNA: TGTGCCAGCAGCTCAATGCGGATGTACAATGAGCAGTTCTTC; CDR3: CASSSMRMYNEQFF
J: TRBJ2-7; size: -; D: TRBD2; V: TRBV19; DNA: TGTGCCAGTAATAACATCGGGGGGTCCTACGAGCAGTACTTC; CDR3: CASNNIGGSYEQYF
J: TRBJ2-2; size: many; D: TRBD2; V: TRBV7-2; DNA: TGTGCCAGCAGCTTGAGCGGGGGGGCCCCCGGGGAGCTGTTTTTT; CDR3: CASSLSGGAPGELFF
J: TRBJ1-6; size: few; D: -; V: TRBV20-1; DNA: TGCAGTGCTAGAGATCCGCGGGGTGCGGTGTTTTCACCCCTCCACTTT; CDR3: CSARDPRGAVFSPLHF
J: TRBJ2-5; size: few; D: -; V: TRBV14; DNA: TGTGCCAGCAGCCCAGGGGGGGCGGTAAGCCAAGAGACCCAGTACTTC; CDR3: CASSPGGAVSQETQYF
J: TRBJ2-2; size: -; D: -; V: TRBV4-3; DNA: TGCGCCAGTTCCAAAGACGCCTACAGGAACACCGGGGAGCTGTTTTTT; CDR3: CASSKDAYRNTGELFF
J: TRBJ2-3; size: -; D: TRBD2; V: TRBV7-8; DNA: TGTGCCAGCACTGGGGCGGGACTAGCGGGGGGAAGAGATACGCAGTATTTT; CDR3: CASTGAGLAGGRDTQYF
J: TRBJ1-4; size: -; D: -; V: TRBV3-1; DNA: TGTGCCAGCAGCCGCGAGACAGGCCGTAATGAAAAACTGTTTTTT; CDR3: CASSRETGRNEKLFF
J: TRBJ1-6; size: -; D: -; V: TRBV20-1; DNA: TGCAGTGCTCCGACGACACCCCTCCACTTT; CDR3: CSAPTTPLHF
J: TRBJ1-1; size: many; D: TRBD1; V: TRBV2; DNA: TGTGCCGGACGGACAGGGGGGACTGAAGCTTTCTTT; CDR3: CAGRTGGTEAFF
J: TRBJ2-1; size: -; D: TRBD2; V: TRBV7-9; DNA: TGTGCCAGCAGCCGTGGACTAGCGGGGCGGTTTAATGAGCAGTTCTTC; CDR3: CASSRGLAGRFNEQFF
J: TRBJ1-6; size: -; D: -; V: TRBV7-2; DNA: TGTGCCAGCAGCCTTCCCTGGGGGGGCACCGTATACTTT; CDR3: CASSLPWGGTVYF
J: TRBJ2-1; size: -; D: TRBD2; V: TRBV11-2; DNA: TGTGCCAGCAGTTCACCCGGACGCCTCGGGAGGAATGAGCAGTTCTTC; CDR3: CASSSPGRLGRNEQFF
J: TRBJ2-7; size: few; D: -; V: TRBV11-1; DNA: TGTGCCAGCAGCCTAGTGGGTTGGGGAGCGGACGAGCAGTACTTC; CDR3: CASSLVGWGADEQYF
J: TRBJ2-2; size: few; D: -; V: TRBV29-1; DNA: TGCAGCGTTGCGGCGGGGACGAACACCGGGGAGCTGTTTTTT; CDR3: CSVAAGTNTGELFF
J: TRBJ1-1; size: -; D: -; V: TRBV7-9; DNA: TGTGCCAGCAGCTTAAGTAGTCGGGGGAACACTGAAGCTTTCTTT; CDR3: CASSLSSRGNTEAFF
J: TRBJ2-5; size: many; D: -; V: TRBV29-1; DNA: TGCAGCGTTGGGACATCGGGAGAGACCCAGTACTTC; CDR3: CSVGTSGETQYF
J: TRBJ2-1; size: many; D: -; V: TRBV6-6; DNA: TGTGCCAGCAGAGAGGGCTCCTACAATGAGCAGTTCTTC; CDR3: CASREGSYNEQFF
J: TRBJ2-2; size: -; D: -; V: TRBV12-3/TRBV12-4; DNA: TGTGCCAGCAGTTCGGCCACCGGGGAGCTGTTTTTT; CDR3: CASSSATGELFF
J: TRBJ1-5; size: -; D: -; V: TRBV4-2; DNA: TGTGCCAGCAGCCCGTTAAGAGCCACACCCGATGAAAATCAGCCCCAGCATTTT; CDR3: CASSPLRATPDENQPQHF
J: TRBJ1-5; size: few; D: -; V: TRBV28; DNA: TGTGCCAGCACGGGGGACAATCAGCCCCAGCATTTT; CDR3: CASTGDNQPQHF
J: TRBJ1-2; size: -; D: -; V: TRBV13; DNA: TGTGCCAGCAGCTTAGCCCCCACAGGGAGGGCCTATTCGCGCTACACCTTC; CDR3: CASSLAPTGRAYSRYTF
J: TRBJ2-7; size: -; D: -; V: TRBV6-5; DNA: TGTGCCAGCAGTTACCAGGCAGGGGTTCACCCCGAGCAGTACTTC; CDR3: CASSYQAGVHPEQYF
J: TRBJ1-5; size: many; D: -; V: TRBV7-2; DNA: TGTGCCAGCAGCCAGAGAGGCGGGATGAGCAATCAGCCCCAGCATTTT; CDR3: CASSQRGGMSNQPQHF
J: TRBJ1-4; size: few; D: TRBD1; V: TRBV20-1; DNA: TGCAGTGCTTCGCGGACAGGGTCGAGGGAAAAACTGTTTTTT; CDR3: CSASRTGSREKLFF
J: TRBJ2-5; size: few; D: TRBD1; V: TRBV3-1; DNA: TGTGCCAGCAGCCAAGGACTTGTACAGGGGGCGTTGGAGACCCAGTACTTC; CDR3: CASSQGLVQGALETQYF
J: TRBJ2-1; size: few; D: TRBD2; V: TRBV7-9; DNA: TGTGCCAGCAGCCCCTCTAGCGGGGCTGGGGGTGAGCAGTTCTTC; CDR3: CASSPSSGAGGEQFF
J: TRBJ2-1; size: -; D: TRBD1; V: TRBV7-9; DNA: TGTGCCAGCAGCTTGGGACAGCCGACCTACAATGAGCAGTTCTTC; CDR3: CASSLGQPTYNEQFF
J: TRBJ2-6; size: -; D: -; V: TRBV7-3; DNA: TGTGCCAGCAGCCCTTTTTCCGGGACAAGTACGGCCAACGTCCTGACTTTC; CDR3: CASSPFSGTSTANVLTF
J: TRBJ2-5; size: few; D: -; V: TRBV2; DNA: TGTGCCAGCAATGAAAAACCGGATTCCCAAGAGACCCAGTACTTC; CDR3: CASNEKPDSQETQYF
J: TRBJ2-3; size: few; D: TRBD2; V: TRBV11-2; DNA: TGTGCCAGCCATAGCGGGGTTCTCACAGATACGCAGTATTTT; CDR3: CASHSGVLTDTQYF
J: TRBJ1-6; size: few; D: -; V: TRBV7-2; DNA: TGTGCCAGCAGCTTTTCCCACCTTACCGGAAATTCACCCCTCCACTTT; CDR3: CASSFSHLTGNSPLHF
J: TRBJ2-5; size: once; D: -; V: TRBV2; DNA: TGTGCCAGCAGTGAGGAGACATTCTTGAAGTACTTC; CDR3: CASSEETFLKYF
J: TRBJ1-5; size: few; D: -; V: TRBV6-6; DNA: TGTGCCAGCACCCAGGGTAATCAGCCCCAGCATTTT; CDR3: CASTQGNQPQHF
J: TRBJ2-5; size: few; D: -; V: TRBV18; DNA: TGTGCCAGCTCACCTCCGGCGGCGAGACAAGAGACCCAGTACTTC; CDR3: CASSPPAARQETQYF
J: TRBJ2-7; size: -; D: TRBD1; V: TRBV2; DNA: TGTGCCAGCAGTGAGGACAGGGCATGGGACGAGCAGTACTTC; CDR3: CASSEDRAWDEQYF